The next 7 T cell receptor beta chains were all read from a single sample in a study of Tregs in tolerant kidney transplant recipients. Related graft donors supplied nonmyeloablative bone marrow transplants, and mixed chimerism was transient. Sequencing was performed with immunoSEQ multiplex PCR; in TCRdb, only in-frame clones are kept and a portion is missing. The table has 50,000 or so clones, around 90% seen once. The input for sequencing was CD8+ T cells from blood (PBMCs), taken 12 months after the transplant. Source of these receptors: a human patient who received a combined kidney and bone marrow transplant. Some of the T cells might come from the graft donor.

This clone was detected a few times. CDR3 loop: CASSLGFGLRRDSPLHF. Written as DNA, the CDR3 is TGTGCCAGCAGCTTAGGGTTTGGACTAAGACGGGACTCACCCCTCCACTTT. The genes are TRBV11-2 and TRBJ1-6; possibly TRBD1 for D (5 bases). Between the trimmed V and J ends, which lost 1 base and 10 bases, there was a span of 20 bases. Germline CDR1 SGHAT, CDR2 FQNNGV. The CDR3 runs 17 residues. Supplemented by reference TRBV11-2 and TRBJ1-6, the full variable domain reads EAGVAQSPRYKIIEKRQSVAFWCNPISGHATLYWYQQILGQGPKLLIQFQNNGVVDDSQLPKDRFSAERLKGVDSTLKIQPAKLEDSAVYLCASSLGFGLRRDSPLHFGNGTRLTVT.

This sequence joins TRBV7-9 and TRBJ2-7; D perhaps matches TRBD1 (6 bases). The ends were cut back, 5 bases at V and 2 bases at J, with 16 bases in the middle. The CDR3 is 15 residues long. Germline-derived CDR1 and CDR2 are SEHNR and FQNEAQ (reference sequence). The CDR3 is CASSNWVEGAYEQYF. The CDR3 coding sequence is TGTGCCAGCAGCAACTGGGTTGAGGGGGCCTACGAGCAGTACTTC.

V and J are TRBV7-9 and TRBJ2-7; D may be TRBD1 (5 bases). From germline, CDR1 is SEHNR and CDR2 FQNEAQ (reference sequence). CDR3 length equals 13 residues. V lost 2 bases to trimming and J lost 7 bases, with 12 bases between them. This chain's CDR3 is CASSLTDSPEQYF. The DNA of the CDR3 is TGTGCCAGCAGCTTAACCGACAGCCCTGAGCAGTACTTC. The full variable domain, in which reference TRBV7-9 and TRBJ2-7 provide the parts outside the CDR3, is DTGVSQNPRHKITKRGQNVTFRCDPISEHNRLYWYRQTLGQGPEFLTYFQNEAQLEKSRLLSDRFSAERPKGSFSTLEIQRTEQGDSAMYLCASSLTDSPEQYFGPGTRLTVT.

This chain uses TRBV29-1 with TRBJ1-2; weak D call: TRBD1 (5 bases). CDR1 SQVTM and CDR2 ANQGSEA come from the germline V gene. This CDR3 has 12 amino acids. The V end was cut by 0 bases, the J end by 5 bases, with 7 bases between. The CDR3 nucleotides read TGCAGCGTTGAAGACAGGGTTTATGGCTACACCTTC. This encodes CSVEDRVYGYTF. Full variable domain (remainder filled in from reference TRBV29-1 and TRBJ1-2): SAVISQKPSRDICQRGTSLTIQCQVDSQVTMMFWYRQQPGQSLTLIATANQGSEATYESGFVIDKFPISRPNLTFSTLTVSNMSPEDSSIYLCSVEDRVYGYTFGSGTRLTVV.

The chain uses TRBV28 and TRBJ1-2, with D perhaps TRBD1 (5 bases). Deletions cut 4 bases from V and 0 bases from J, with 15 bases between. CDR3 length: 16 residues. Germline loops: CDR1 MDHEN, CDR2 SYDVKM. CDR3 bases: TGTGCCAGCAGTTCCTTCGACAGCCGATCTAACTATGGCTACACCTTC. Translated: CASSSFDSRSNYGYTF.

This clone was seen only a few times. J is TRBJ2-4 and V is TRBV12-1; no DNA check was done on the table's D call, TRBD1. TRBV12-1 is reported as a pseudogene. CDR3 length equals 18 residues. The CDR3 sequence is CASSFGPQGAIAKNIQYF. In DNA form, the CDR3 reads TGTGCCAGCAGCTTTGGACCCCAGGGGGCCATAGCCAAAAACATTCAGTACTTC.

The rearrangement uses TRBV9 and TRBJ2-7, with D possibly matching TRBD1 (7 bases). CDR3 length: 15 amino acids. V gave up 0 bases and J gave up 3 bases, with 13 bases separating them. The germline gives CDR1 SGDLS, CDR2 YYNGEE. CDR3 region: CASSVEAGGFYEQYF. CDR3 sequence (DNA): TGTGCCAGCAGCGTAGAGGCAGGGGGGTTCTACGAGCAGTACTTC. The full variable domain, completed using reference TRBV9 and TRBJ2-7, is DSGVTQTPKHLITATGQRVTLRCSPRSGDLSVYWYQQSLDQGLQFLIQYYNGEERAKGNILERFSAQQFPDLHSELNLSSLELGDSALYFCASSVEAGGFYEQYFGPGTRLTVT.